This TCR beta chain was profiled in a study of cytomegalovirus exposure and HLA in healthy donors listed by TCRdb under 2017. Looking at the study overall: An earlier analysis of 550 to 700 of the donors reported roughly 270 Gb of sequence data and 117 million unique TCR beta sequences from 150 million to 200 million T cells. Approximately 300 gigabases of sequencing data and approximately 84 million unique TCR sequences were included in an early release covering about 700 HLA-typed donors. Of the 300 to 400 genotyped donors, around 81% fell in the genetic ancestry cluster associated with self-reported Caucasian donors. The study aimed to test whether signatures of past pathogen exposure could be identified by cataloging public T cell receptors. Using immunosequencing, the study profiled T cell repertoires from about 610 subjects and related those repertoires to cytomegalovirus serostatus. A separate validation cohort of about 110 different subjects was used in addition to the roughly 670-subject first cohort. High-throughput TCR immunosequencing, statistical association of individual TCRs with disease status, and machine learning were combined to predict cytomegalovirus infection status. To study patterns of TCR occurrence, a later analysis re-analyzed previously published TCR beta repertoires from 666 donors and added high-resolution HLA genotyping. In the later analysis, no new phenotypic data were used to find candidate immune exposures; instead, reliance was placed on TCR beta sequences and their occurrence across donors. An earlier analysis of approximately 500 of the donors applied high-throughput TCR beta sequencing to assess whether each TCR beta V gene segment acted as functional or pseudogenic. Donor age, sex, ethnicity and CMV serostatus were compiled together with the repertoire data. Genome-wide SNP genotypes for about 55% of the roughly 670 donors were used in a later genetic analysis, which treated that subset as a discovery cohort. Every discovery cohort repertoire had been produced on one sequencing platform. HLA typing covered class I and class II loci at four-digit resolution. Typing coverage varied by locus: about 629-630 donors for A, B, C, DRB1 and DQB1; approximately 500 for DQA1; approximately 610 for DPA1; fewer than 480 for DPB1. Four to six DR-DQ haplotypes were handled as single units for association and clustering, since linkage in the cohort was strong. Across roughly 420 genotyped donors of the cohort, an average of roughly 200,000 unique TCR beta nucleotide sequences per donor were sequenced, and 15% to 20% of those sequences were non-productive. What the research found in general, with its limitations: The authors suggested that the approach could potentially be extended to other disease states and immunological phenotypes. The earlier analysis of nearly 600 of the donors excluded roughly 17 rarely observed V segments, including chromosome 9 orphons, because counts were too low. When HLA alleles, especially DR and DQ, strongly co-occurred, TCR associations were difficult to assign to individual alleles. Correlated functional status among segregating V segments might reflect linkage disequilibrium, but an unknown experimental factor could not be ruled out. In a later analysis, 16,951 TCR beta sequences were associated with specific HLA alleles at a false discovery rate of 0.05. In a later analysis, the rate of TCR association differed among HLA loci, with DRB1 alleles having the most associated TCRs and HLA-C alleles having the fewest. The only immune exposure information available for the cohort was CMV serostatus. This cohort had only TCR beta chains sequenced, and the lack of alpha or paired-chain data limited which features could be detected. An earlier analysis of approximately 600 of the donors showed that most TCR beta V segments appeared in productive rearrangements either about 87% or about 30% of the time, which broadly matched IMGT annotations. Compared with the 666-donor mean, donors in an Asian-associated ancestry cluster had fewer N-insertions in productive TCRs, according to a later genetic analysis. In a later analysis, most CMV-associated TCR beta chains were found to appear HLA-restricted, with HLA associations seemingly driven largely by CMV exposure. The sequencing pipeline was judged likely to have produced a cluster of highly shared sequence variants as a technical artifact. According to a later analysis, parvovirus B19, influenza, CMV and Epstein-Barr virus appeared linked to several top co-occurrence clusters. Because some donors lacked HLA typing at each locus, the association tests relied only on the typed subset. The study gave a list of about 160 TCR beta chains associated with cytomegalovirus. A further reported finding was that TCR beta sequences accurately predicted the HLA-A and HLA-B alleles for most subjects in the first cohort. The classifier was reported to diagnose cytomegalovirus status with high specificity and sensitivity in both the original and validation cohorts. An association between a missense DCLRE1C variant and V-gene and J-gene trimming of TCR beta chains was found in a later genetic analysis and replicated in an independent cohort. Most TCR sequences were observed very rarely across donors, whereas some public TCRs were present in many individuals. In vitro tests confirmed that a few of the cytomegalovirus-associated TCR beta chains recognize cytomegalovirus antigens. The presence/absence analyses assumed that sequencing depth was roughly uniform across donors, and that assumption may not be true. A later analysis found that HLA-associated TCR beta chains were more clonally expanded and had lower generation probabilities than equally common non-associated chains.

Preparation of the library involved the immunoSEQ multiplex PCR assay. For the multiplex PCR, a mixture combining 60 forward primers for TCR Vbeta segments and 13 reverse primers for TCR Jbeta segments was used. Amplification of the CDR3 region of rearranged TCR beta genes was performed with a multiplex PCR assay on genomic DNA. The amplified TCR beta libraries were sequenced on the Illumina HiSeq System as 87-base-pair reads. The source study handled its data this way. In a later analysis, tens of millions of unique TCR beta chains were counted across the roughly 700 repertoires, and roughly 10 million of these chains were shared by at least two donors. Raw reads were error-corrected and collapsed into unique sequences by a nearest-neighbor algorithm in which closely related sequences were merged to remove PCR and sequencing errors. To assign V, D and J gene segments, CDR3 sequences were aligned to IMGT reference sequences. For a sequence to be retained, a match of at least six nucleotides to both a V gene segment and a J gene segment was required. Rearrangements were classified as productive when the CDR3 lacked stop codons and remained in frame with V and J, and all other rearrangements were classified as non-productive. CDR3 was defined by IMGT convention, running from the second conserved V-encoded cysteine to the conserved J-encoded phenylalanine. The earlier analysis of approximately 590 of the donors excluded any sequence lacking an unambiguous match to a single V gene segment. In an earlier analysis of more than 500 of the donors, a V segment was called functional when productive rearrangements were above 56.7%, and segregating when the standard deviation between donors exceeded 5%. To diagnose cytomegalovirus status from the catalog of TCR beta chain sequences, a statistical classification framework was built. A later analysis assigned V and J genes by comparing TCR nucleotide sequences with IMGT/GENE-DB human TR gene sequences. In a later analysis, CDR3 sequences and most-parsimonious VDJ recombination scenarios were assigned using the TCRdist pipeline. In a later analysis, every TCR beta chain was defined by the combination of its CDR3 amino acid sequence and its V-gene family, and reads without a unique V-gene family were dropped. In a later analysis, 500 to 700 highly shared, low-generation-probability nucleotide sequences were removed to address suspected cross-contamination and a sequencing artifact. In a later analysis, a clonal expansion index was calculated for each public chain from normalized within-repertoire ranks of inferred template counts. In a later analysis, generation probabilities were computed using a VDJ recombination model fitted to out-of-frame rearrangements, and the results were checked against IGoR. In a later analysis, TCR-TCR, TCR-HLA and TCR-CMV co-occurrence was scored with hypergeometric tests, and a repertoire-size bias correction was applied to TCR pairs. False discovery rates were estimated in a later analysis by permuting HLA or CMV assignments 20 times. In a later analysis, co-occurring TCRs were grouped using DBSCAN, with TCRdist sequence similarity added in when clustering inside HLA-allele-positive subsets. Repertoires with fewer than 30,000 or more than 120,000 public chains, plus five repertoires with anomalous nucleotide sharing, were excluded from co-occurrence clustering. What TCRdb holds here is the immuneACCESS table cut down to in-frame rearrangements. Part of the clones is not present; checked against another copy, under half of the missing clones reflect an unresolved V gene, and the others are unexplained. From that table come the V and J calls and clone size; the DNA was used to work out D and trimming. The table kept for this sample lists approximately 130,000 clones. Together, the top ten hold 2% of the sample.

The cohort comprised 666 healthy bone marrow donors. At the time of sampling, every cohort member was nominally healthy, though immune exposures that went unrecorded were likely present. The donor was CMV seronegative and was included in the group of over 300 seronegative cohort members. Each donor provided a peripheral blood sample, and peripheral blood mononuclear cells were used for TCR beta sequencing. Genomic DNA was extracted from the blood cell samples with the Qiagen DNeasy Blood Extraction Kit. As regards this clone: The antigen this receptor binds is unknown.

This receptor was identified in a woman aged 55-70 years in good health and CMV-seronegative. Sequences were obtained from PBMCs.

The CDR3 is CASSIMVTGGEKLFF. The base sequence is TGTGCCAGTAGTATAATGGTTACAGGGGGGGAAAAACTGTTTTTT. The sequence is built from TRBV19 and TRBJ1-4, and TRBD1 aligns with 8 junction nucleotides. Germline trimming amounts to 2 bases on V and 8 bases on J, with 7 as the count of junction bases outside the gene matches. The germline V gene (reference sequence) supplies CDR1 LNHDA and CDR2 SQIVND. The CDR3 runs 15 residues from the cysteine to the phenylalanine. The only DNA kept is the CDR3, 45 bases in frame from the first base.